The 15 T cell receptor beta chains below were found in one sample sequenced in a study of cytomegalovirus exposure and HLA in healthy donors (dated by TCRdb to between 2016 and 2019). The library was built by means of the immunoSEQ multiplex PCR assay. For the multiplex PCR, a mixture combining 60 forward primers for TCR Vbeta segments and 13 reverse primers for TCR Jbeta segments was used. Here the immuneACCESS table is served through TCRdb, limited to in-frame sequences with V and J called. Missing clones are a known gap in these copies; in checked studies unresolved V genes cover under half, and the rest lacks a known reason. The sample profile shows 100,000 to 150,000 clones; around 70% of them were found once. Approximately 2.1% of the sample belongs to the ten largest clones. Source material: PBMCs. The receptors stem from a woman aged 40 to 49 in good health and CMV-seropositive.

The chain employs TRBV4-2 and TRBJ2-7; 12 nucleotides line up with TRBD2. The CDR3 length is 15 residues. Per the germline V gene, CDR1 is LGHNA and CDR2 is YNFKEQ. The J segment lost 7 bases and the V segment lost 3 bases, leaving 7 bases of the junction unmatched. This CDR3 is CASSHSSGRVEEQYF. The DNA for the CDR3 is TGTGCCAGCAGCCACTCTAGCGGGAGGGTTGAAGAGCAGTACTTC.

This rearrangement joins TRBV9 to TRBJ1-3; TRBD1 matches 7 bases. Per germline, CDR1 SGDLS and CDR2 YYNGEE. CDR3 length: 15 residues. The J segment lost 4 bases and the V segment lost 0 bases, leaving 4 bases of the junction unmatched. CDR3 loop: CASSVAQGVGNTIYF. The DNA for the CDR3 is TGTGCCAGCAGCGTAGCCCAGGGGGTCGGAAACACCATATATTTT.

This chain connects TRBV5-6 to TRBJ2-7; 11 nucleotides align to TRBD2. Germline V gene sequence: CDR1 SGHDT, CDR2 YYEEEE. The CDR3 totals 16 residues. V lost 1 base and J lost 3; bases outside the gene matches: 6. The CDR3 coding sequence is TGTGCCAGCAGCTTGTATCCAGGGACTAGCGGCTACGAGCAGTACTTC. Protein: CASSLYPGTSGYEQYF.

The chain recombines TRBV30 with TRBJ1-1; D gene unclear. This CDR3 spans 11 amino acids. Germline values: CDR1 GTSNPN, CDR2 SVGIG (reference sequence). V was trimmed by 2 bases and J by 4 bases, leaving 5 bases between them. The CDR3 DNA is TGTGCCTGGAGTCCCGTCACTGAAGCTTTCTTT. Translation gives CAWSPVTEAFF.

To note about this clone: A read error may produce the germline difference seen at one junction end. The gene calls are TRBV19 and TRBJ2-7, with D possibly matching TRBD2 (5 bases). Germline loops: CDR1 LNHDA, CDR2 SQIVND (reference sequence). CDR3 length equals 14 residues. The CDR3 sequence is CASGIAAGGGEQYF. DNA for the CDR3: TGTGCCAGTGGTATTGCCGCCGGCGGAGGCGAGCAGTACTTC.

The CDR3 DNA reads as TGTGCTAGTGGTGTAGCGGGAAGCGGCAATGAGCAGTTCTTC. Protein: CASGVAGSGNEQFF. This chain links TRBV12-5 with TRBJ2-1, with TRBD2 matching 8 bases. This CDR3 is built from 14 residues. The V gene end was trimmed by 5 bases and the J gene end by 6 bases; junction bases not matched to a gene: 6. Germline V CDR1 and CDR2: LGHNT, FRNRAP.

The chain links TRBV18 to TRBJ1-5; D is unclear. The CDR3 runs 12 residues. With 8 bases removed from V and 5 bases from J, the gap between germline ends came to 10 bases. Germline V CDR1 and CDR2: KGHSH, LQKENI. Written as DNA, the CDR3 is TGTGCCAGCACTAAGGGAGATCAGCCCCAGCATTTT. It specifies CASTKGDQPQHF.

The genes are TRBV11-3 and TRBJ2-1, with 7 bases matching TRBD1. J gave up 11 bases and V 4 bases, and 8 bases lay outside the gene matches. From germline, CDR1 is SGHNT and CDR2 YENEEA. The CDR3 totals 13 residues. The CDR3 DNA reads TGTGCCAGCAGCTCCCCCCGGGACAGACAGCAGTTCTTC. Translating gives CASSSPRDRQQFF.

A word on this clone: At one of its ends the junction is not consistent with the germline gene, which may arise from a read error. V usage is TRBV7-9 and J usage is TRBJ1-2, with 10 bases matching TRBD1. The CDR3 sequence is 16 residues long. The germline V gene has CDR1 SEHNR and CDR2 FQNEAQ (reference sequence). The CDR3 sequence is CSSSLGTGQGVHGYTF. The DNA of the CDR3 is TGTTCCAGCAGCTTAGGAACAGGACAGGGGGTCCATGGCTACACCTTC. Full variable domain (outside the CDR3, taken from reference TRBV7-9 and TRBJ1-2): DTGVSQNPRHKITKRGQNVTFRCDPISEHNRLYWYRQTLGQGPEFLTYFQNEAQLEKSRLLSDRFSAERPKGSFSTLEIQRTEQGDSAMYLCSSSLGTGQGVHGYTFGSGTRLTVV.

V is TRBV5-6 and J is TRBJ1-1, with 8 bases that match TRBD1. The CDR3 runs to 15 residues. In germline, CDR1 is SGHDT, CDR2 YYEEEE. V lost 1 base, J lost 1 base, and 3 bases stayed unmatched. Written as DNA, the CDR3 is TGTGCCAGCAGCTTGTTGGGGACAGGGAACACTGAAGCTTTCTTT. Its translation: CASSLLGTGNTEAFF.

The chain is built from TRBV4-2 and TRBJ2-7, with D perhaps matching TRBD2 (5 bases). CDR3 size: 16 residues. The V gene lost 1 base and the J gene lost 7 bases, with 20 bases spanning the gap. Germline CDR1 and CDR2: LGHNA and YNFKEQ. The CDR3 coding sequence is TGTGCCAGCAGCCAAGGTAATGGACCCGAACGGGGAGAGCAGTACTTC. Encoded protein: CASSQGNGPERGEQYF.

V usage is TRBV5-5 and J usage is TRBJ1-2; TRBD1 matches at 9 bases. In germline, CDR1 is SGHKS, CDR2 YYEKEE (reference sequence). The CDR3 contains 16 residues. Trimming at V came to 0 bases and at J to 8 bases, leaving 11 bases not matched to a gene. DNA for the CDR3: TGTGCCAGCAGCTTGGCCGGGACAGGGCGATCGGGAGGCTACACCTTC. Translated, it gives CASSLAGTGRSGGYTF.

The chain couples TRBV18 to TRBJ1-5; TRBD1 might be the D (6 bases). Trimming pared 3 bases from V and 5 bases from J, leaving 14 bases between. Germline CDR1 is KGHSH and CDR2 is LQKENI. This CDR3 is built from 15 residues. CDR3 amino acids: CASSPPGANYQPQHF. CDR3 nucleotide sequence: TGTGCCAGCTCACCCCCAGGGGCGAATTATCAGCCCCAGCATTTT. Full variable domain (remainder filled in from reference TRBV18 and TRBJ1-5): NAGVMQNPRHLVRRRGQEARLRCSPMKGHSHVYWYRQLPEEGLKFMVYLQKENIIDESGMPKERFSAEFPKEGPSILRIQQVVRGDSAAYFCASSPPGANYQPQHFGDGTRLSIL.

CDR3 residues: CASSVLGPGSYNEQFF. In DNA, the CDR3 is TGTGCCAGCAGCGTACTAGGGCCCGGGTCCTACAATGAGCAGTTCTTC. The chain joins TRBV5-6 to TRBJ2-1; D is possibly TRBD2 (5 bases). V lost 4 bases, J lost 1 base, and 15 bases lay in between. Germline V CDR1 and CDR2: SGHDT, YYEEEE. This CDR3 contains 16 residues. Full variable domain (outside the CDR3, taken from reference TRBV5-6 and TRBJ2-1): DAGVTQSPTHLIKTRGQQVTLRCSPKSGHDTVSWYQQALGQGPQFIFQYYEEEERQRGNFPDRFSGHQFPNYSSELNVNALLLGDSALYLCASSVLGPGSYNEQFFGPGTRLTVL.

The CDR3 DNA sequence: TGCAGCGGTTGGACAGGGGGGTTCGGAGAGACCCAGTACTTC. This translates into CSGWTGGFGETQYF. The chain recombines TRBV29-1 with TRBJ2-5, with 10 bases fitting TRBD1. The CDR3 has 14 residues. V trimming: 7 bases; J trimming: 4 bases; junction bases outside the gene matches: 9. In germline, CDR1 is SQVTM, CDR2 ANQGSEA.